This is a list of T cell receptor beta chains from one sample in a study of shared clonotypes between healthy human individuals. Using immunoSEQ multiplex PCR, the repertoire was profiled, and TCRdb retains in-frame clones only, with some absent. The repertoire includes some 1,100,000 clones, 75% to 85% of them detected once, and about 0.52% sits in the top ten. Sequences were obtained from memory CD4+ T cells from PBMCs. These receptors all come from a man aged 18 to 30 in good health. Some clones in this sample may be carry-over from other donors' samples. Both conserved end residues are part of each CDR3. The D gene is left open where the match is weak. The listing skips clone size in some rows; elsewhere it reads once, few, many or a size class.

- | TRBJ2-2 | TRBV7-2 | - | CASSLRQAANTGELFF | TGTGCCAGCAGCTTGCGACAGGCCGCGAACACCGGGGAGCTGTTTTTT
- | TRBJ2-3 | TRBV7-6 | - | CASSRPGASVDTDTQYF | TGTGCCAGCAGCCGGCCCGGGGCAAGCGTGGACACAGATACGCAGTATTTT
- | TRBJ2-3 | TRBV10-3 | TRBD1 | CAISRDRGSDTQYF | TGTGCCATCAGTAGGGACAGGGGCTCAGATACGCAGTATTTT
many | TRBJ2-7 | TRBV6-1 | - | CASSREQRSSYEQYF | TGTGCCAGCAGTCGGGAACAGCGTAGCTCCTACGAGCAGTACTTC
- | TRBJ2-7 | TRBV5-1 | - | CASSGAGPEQYF | TGCGCCAGCAGCGGGGCGGGCCCCGAGCAGTACTTC
many | TRBJ1-4 | TRBV4-1 | TRBD1 | CASSQVTGVEKLFF | TGCGCCAGCAGCCAAGTGACAGGGGTTGAAAAACTGTTTTTT
- | TRBJ1-5 | TRBV28 | TRBD1 | CASRRTGNSNQPQHF | TGTGCCAGCAGGAGGACAGGTAATAGCAATCAGCCCCAGCATTTT
- | TRBJ2-2 | TRBV7-2 | - | CASRDDWPGTGELFF | TGTGCCAGCAGAGACGACTGGCCGGGCACCGGGGAGCTGTTTTTT
- | TRBJ1-4 | TRBV27 | TRBD1 | CASSSSSRGLYGRTNEKLFF | TGTGCCAGCAGTTCGTCGAGCAGGGGGCTTTACGGGAGGACTAATGAAAAACTGTTTTTT
- | TRBJ2-2 | TRBV28 | - | CASSSGGLADTGELFF | TGTGCCAGCAGCTCTGGGGGACTCGCTGACACCGGGGAGCTGTTTTTT
- | TRBJ2-3 | TRBV15 | TRBD2 | CATSSGLAGVGDTQYF | TGTGCCACCAGCAGCGGACTAGCGGGAGTAGGAGATACGCAGTATTTT
- | TRBJ2-3 | TRBV6-5 | - | CASSYSVQPVVQTQYF | TGTGCCAGCAGTTACTCAGTCCAGCCCGTGGTGCAAACGCAGTATTTT
- | TRBJ2-1 | TRBV5-4 | - | CASSFYKNNEQFF | TGTGCCAGCAGCTTTTACAAAAACAATGAGCAGTTCTTC
- | TRBJ2-2 | TRBV5-1 | TRBD2 | CASSGGLAGGINTGELFF | TGCGCCAGCAGCGGGGGACTAGCGGGAGGGATTAACACCGGGGAGCTGTTTTTT
- | TRBJ2-3 | TRBV4-1 | - | CASSQERGPDTQYF | TGCGCCAGCAGCCAAGAAAGAGGGCCAGATACGCAGTATTTT
- | TRBJ2-4 | TRBV10-3 | - | CAIREGNIQYF | TGTGCCATCCGAGAGGGAAACATTCAGTACTTC
- | TRBJ2-1 | TRBV9 | - | CASSPRINGHEQFF | TGTGCCAGCAGCCCCCGGATTAACGGGCATGAGCAGTTCTTC
once | TRBJ2-5 | TRBV5-1 | - | CASSLEGGDETQYF | TGCGCCAGCAGCTTGGAAGGGGGAGACGAGACCCAGTACTTC
- | TRBJ1-1 | TRBV19 | - | CASSKQNIKGTEAFF | TGTGCCAGTAGCAAACAGAATATAAAGGGCACTGAAGCTTTCTTT
- | TRBJ2-3 | TRBV7-9 | TRBD2 | CASSTPGLAGEDQDTQYF | TGTGCCAGCAGTACTCCGGGACTAGCGGGAGAGGATCAGGATACGCAGTATTTT
- | TRBJ2-1 | TRBV7-6 | TRBD2 | CASSPREEQFF | TGTGCCAGCAGCCCGCGGGAGGAGCAGTTCTTC
few | TRBJ1-5 | TRBV28 | - | CASSFDPTHQPQHF | TGTGCCAGCAGTTTTGATCCTACTCATCAGCCCCAGCATTTT
- | TRBJ1-1 | TRBV29-1 | - | CSVFHLNTEAFF | TGCAGCGTCTTCCACTTGAACACTGAAGCTTTCTTT
- | TRBJ2-7 | TRBV5-4 | - | CASSPGLGGGEQYF | TGTGCCAGCAGCCCTGGCCTGGGCGGAGGCGAGCAGTACTTC
once | TRBJ2-6 | TRBV2 | - | CAGFSLANVLTF | TGTGCCGGGTTTTCTCTGGCCAACGTCCTGACTTTC
- | TRBJ1-1 | TRBV18 | - | CASSPGWGEAEAFF | TGTGCCAGCTCACCTGGCTGGGGGGAGGCTGAAGCTTTCTTT
- | TRBJ2-5 | TRBV5-1 | - | CASSLDGTLTETQYF | TGCGCCAGCAGCTTAGATGGCACGTTAACAGAGACCCAGTACTTC
- | TRBJ2-5 | TRBV7-6 | - | CASSLFASGLQETQYF | TGTGCCAGCAGCTTATTTGCGTCAGGGCTTCAAGAGACCCAGTACTTC
- | TRBJ2-7 | TRBV28 | - | CASSLLGGKTYEQYF | TGTGCCAGCAGCCTTCTCGGCGGGAAGACCTACGAGCAGTACTTC
- | TRBJ1-1 | TRBV27 | - | CASSPRNRNTEAFF | TGTGCCAGCAGCCCCCGCAACAGGAACACTGAAGCTTTCTTT
- | TRBJ2-2 | TRBV29-1 | - | CSVDSGLLNTGELFF | TGCAGCGTTGACTCCGGATTACTGAACACCGGGGAGCTGTTTTTT
- | TRBJ2-5 | TRBV28 | - | CASTPGTDRETQYF | TGTGCCAGCACCCCCGGGACGGATCGAGAGACCCAGTACTTC
- | TRBJ1-2 | TRBV2 | - | CASTGWGFNGYTF | TGTGCCAGCACCGGATGGGGGTTTAACGGCTACACCTTC
many | TRBJ2-1 | TRBV27 | TRBD2 | CASSLGLAGNNEQFF | TGTGCCAGCAGTTTGGGGCTAGCGGGAAACAATGAGCAGTTCTTC
- | TRBJ2-2 | TRBV7-2 | TRBD2 | CASSYTSGGTGELFF | TGTGCCAGCAGCTATACTAGCGGGGGCACCGGGGAGCTGTTTTTT
- | TRBJ2-7 | TRBV11-3 | TRBD2 | CASSFGLAGDGYEQYF | TGTGCCAGCAGCTTCGGACTAGCGGGAGATGGGTACGAGCAGTACTTC
- | TRBJ2-7 | TRBV28 | TRBD2 | CATAGGPYEQYF | TGTGCCACCGCGGGGGGGCCCTACGAGCAGTACTTC
once | TRBJ2-5 | TRBV5-6 | TRBD1 | CASSWDRVQETQYF | TGTGCCAGCAGCTGGGACAGGGTCCAAGAGACCCAGTACTTC
- | TRBJ2-2 | TRBV5-1 | - | CASSSVAGRLVYTGELFF | TGCGCCAGCAGCTCCGTGGCGGGGCGGCTAGTTTACACCGGGGAGCTGTTTTTT
- | TRBJ2-1 | TRBV7-8 | TRBD1 | CASSFYRGNEQFF | TGTGCCAGCAGCTTTTACAGGGGCAATGAGCAGTTCTTC
once | TRBJ1-2 | TRBV18 | - | CASSPPSEEDGYTF | TGTGCCAGCTCACCTCCATCCGAGGAGGATGGCTACACCTTC
- | TRBJ1-2 | TRBV5-1 | - | CASSLDRESAF | TGCGCCAGCAGCTTGGACAGGGAGTCTGCCTTC
- | TRBJ2-1 | TRBV5-4 | - | CASSGTNYNEQFF | TGTGCCAGCAGCGGTACTAACTACAATGAGCAGTTCTTC
- | TRBJ2-5 | TRBV18 | TRBD2 | CASSPWTSGRAPETQYF | TGTGCCAGCTCACCATGGACTAGCGGGAGGGCCCCAGAGACCCAGTACTTC
few | TRBJ2-7 | TRBV7-8 | - | CASSSGSLEQYF | TGTGCCAGCAGCTCAGGTTCTCTCGAGCAGTACTTC
- | TRBJ2-2 | TRBV2 | - | CASRVEGVNTGELFF | TGTGCCAGCAGGGTTGAGGGGGTGAACACCGGGGAGCTGTTTTTT
- | TRBJ2-3 | TRBV7-3 | TRBD1 | CASSFDRASTDTQYF | TGTGCCAGCAGCTTTGACAGGGCTAGCACAGATACGCAGTATTTT
few | TRBJ1-2 | TRBV5-1 | - | CASSLVDSYGYTF | TGCGCCAGCAGCTTGGTGGACAGTTATGGCTACACCTTC
- | TRBJ1-2 | TRBV28 | - | CASSLPANYGYTF | TGTGCCAGCAGTCTCCCGGCTAACTATGGCTACACCTTC
- | TRBJ1-1 | TRBV12-1 | - | CASSLLSCQPNTEAFF | TGTGCCAGCAGCCTCCTATCTTGTCAGCCTAACACTGAAGCTTTCTTT
- | TRBJ1-1 | TRBV7-2 | TRBD1 | CASSFNWDRGTEAFF | TGTGCCAGCAGCTTTAACTGGGACAGGGGGACGGAAGCTTTCTTT
once | TRBJ2-7 | TRBV9 | - | CASSEAPTDSYEQYF | TGTGCCAGCAGCGAAGCCCCCACGGACAGTTACGAGCAGTACTTC
- | TRBJ1-2 | TRBV28 | TRBD1 | CASSPGTPTGGRGYTF | TGTGCCAGCAGCCCTGGTACTCCGACAGGGGGCAGGGGCTACACCTTC
- | TRBJ2-5 | TRBV7-9 | TRBD2 | CASSLGLAGEAQYF | TGTGCCAGCAGCTTGGGACTAGCGGGTGAGGCCCAGTACTTC